Each of the 18 T cell receptor beta chains below was sequenced from the same sample in a study of cytotoxic CD8 clonotypes in ibrutinib-treated CLL. TCRdb's table, derived via immunoSEQ multiplex PCR, lists solely in-frame clones and lacks some. The sample lists tens of thousands of clones, about 86% occurring once. This material consisted of PBMCs, taken before ibrutinib treatment. All receptors come from a human donor with chronic lymphocytic leukemia.

The chain links TRBV5-1 to TRBJ2-7; weak D call: TRBD2 (6 bases). The CDR3 extends over 13 amino acids. Germline V gene data show CDR1 as SGHRS and CDR2 as YFSETQ. The V gene lost 0 bases and the J gene lost 13 bases, with 17 bases spanning the gap. The CDR3 protein is CASSLVGGNQDYF. In nucleotides, the CDR3 is TGCGCCAGCAGCTTGGTGGGCGGGAACCAGGATTACTTC. The complete variable domain, with remaining parts taken from reference TRBV5-1 and TRBJ2-7, reads KAGVTQTPRYLIKTRGQQVTLSCSPISGHRSVSWYQQTPGQGLQFLFEYFSETQRNKGNFPGRFSGRQFSNSRSEMNVSTLELGDSALYLCASSLVGGNQDYFGPGTRLTVT.

The V call is TRBV2, the J call TRBJ2-1, with 12 bases aligning to TRBD2. V lost 5 bases and J lost 7; bases outside the gene matches: 6. The CDR3 sequence is 15 residues long. The germline V gene has CDR1 SNHLY and CDR2 FYNNEI. CDR3 nucleotide sequence: TGTGCCAGCAGTCGACTAGCGGGAGCAATAAATGAGCAGTTCTTC. It translates to CASSRLAGAINEQFF.

The DNA for the CDR3 is TGTGCCAGCAGCCCTGGGACTGGACAAGAGACCCAGTACTTC. Protein sequence: CASSPGTGQETQYF. This sequence joins TRBV4-2 and TRBJ2-5, with D possibly TRBD2 on 6 matching bases. This CDR3 is built from 14 residues. CDR1 and CDR2 (germline): LGHNA, YNFKEQ. V dropped 4 bases and J dropped 2 bases, with 11 bases sitting between them.

The chain uses TRBV5-5 and TRBJ2-5, with D possibly called TRBD1 or TRBD2 (5 bases each). The CDR3 is made up of 13 amino acids. CDR1 is SGHKS and CDR2 is YYEKEE in the germline V gene (reference sequence). V shed 4 bases and J shed 5 bases, with 12 bases lying between them. The CDR3 reads CASSPGPGETQYF. DNA of the CDR3: TGTGCCAGCAGCCCGGGGCCTGGGGAGACCCAGTACTTC.

In its sample, this clone was seen once. The chain recombines TRBV5-1 with TRBJ1-1; no reliable D call. V lost 1 base to trimming and J lost 1 base, with 5 bases between them. In germline, CDR1 is SGHRS, CDR2 YFSETQ. This CDR3 has 13 amino acids. CDR3: CASSLQPNTEAFF. CDR3 nucleotide sequence: TGCGCCAGCAGCTTGCAGCCGAACACTGAAGCTTTCTTT.

The V and J genes are TRBV30 and TRBJ1-3, with D unclear. Deletions cut 3 bases from V and 0 bases from J, with 12 bases between. Germline values: CDR1 GTSNPN, CDR2 SVGIG (reference sequence). The CDR3 consists of 15 residues. CDR3 in amino acids: CAWSDDSNSGNTIYF. The CDR3 DNA sequence: TGTGCCTGGAGCGACGATTCAAACTCTGGAAACACCATATATTTT.

The V gene is TRBV11-3, the J gene TRBJ2-7, with 7 bases that match TRBD1. Germline CDR1 is SGHNT and CDR2 is YENEEA. V lost 6 bases to trimming and J lost 8 bases; unmatched junction nucleotides: 10. CDR3 length: 13 amino acids. The CDR3 here is CASSPGTAWKQYF. The CDR3 DNA is TGTGCCAGCAGTCCCGGGACAGCTTGGAAGCAGTACTTC.

This chain connects TRBV11-2 to TRBJ2-7; D assignment may be TRBD1 or TRBD2 (7 bases each). V was pared by 0 bases and J by 5 bases, with 11 bases between. Germline CDR1 is SGHAT and CDR2 is FQNNGV. The CDR3 spans 14 residues. This CDR3 is CASSLDRGTNEQYF. CDR3 nucleotides: TGTGCCAGCAGCTTAGACAGGGGGACTAACGAGCAGTACTTC.

V usage is TRBV19 and J usage is TRBJ1-4; perhaps TRBD1 as D (5 bases). Deletions cut 3 bases from V and 0 bases from J, with 5 bases between. Germline V gene sequence: CDR1 LNHDA, CDR2 SQIVND (reference sequence). This CDR3 has 14 amino acids. CDR3 DNA: TGTGCCAGTAGTATGGGGGCAACTAATGAAAAACTGTTTTTT. Translated: CASSMGATNEKLFF.

V and J are TRBV9 and TRBJ1-2; D may be TRBD1 (6 bases). Trimming removed 4 bases from V and 7 bases from J, with 20 bases in between. Germline V CDR1 and CDR2: SGDLS, YYNGEE. This CDR3 comprises 15 residues. CDR3 region: CASSSTGQGRSGYTF. Here the CDR3 DNA reads TGTGCCAGCAGCTCAACCGGGCAGGGGAGAAGTGGCTACACCTTC.

The rearrangement joins TRBV1 to TRBJ2-3; the table calls TRBD2, which could not be checked here. TRBV1 is described as a pseudogene. This CDR3 contains 17 residues. CDR3 nucleotide sequence: TGCACCAGCAGCCAAGTCGTTTCTGTACGAGACACAGATACGCAGTATTTT. Protein sequence: CTSSQVVSVRDTDTQYF.

This clone was counted a single time. J is TRBJ2-7 and V is TRBV28; 8 bases are shared with TRBD1. This CDR3 spans 15 amino acids. CDR1 is MDHEN, CDR2 SYDVKM, per germline. The ends lost 5 bases at V and 5 bases at J; junction bases unmatched: 11. CDR3 nucleotide sequence: TGTGCCAGCAGTCCATCGGACAGGGATTACAACGAGCAGTACTTC. As protein: CASSPSDRDYNEQYF.

This rearrangement joins TRBV7-2 to TRBJ1-5; no clear D gene. Germline CDR1 and CDR2: SGHTA and FQGNSA. V lost 5 bases, J lost 1 base, and 12 bases lay in between. CDR3 length: 15 residues. This CDR3 is CASSPAAGSNQPQHF. In nucleotides, the CDR3 is TGTGCCAGCAGCCCAGCGGCGGGAAGCAATCAGCCCCAGCATTTT.

This chain joins TRBV10-2 and TRBJ1-1, with D hard to call. The CDR3 runs 12 residues. Germline CDR1 is WSHSY and CDR2 is SAAADI. The V and J ends lost 6 bases and 4 bases respectively, with 9 bases between them. The CDR3 bases are TGCGCCAGCAGGGAGGCGGGCACTGAAGCTTTCTTT. It translates to CASREAGTEAFF.

The chain employs TRBV19 and TRBJ2-7; TRBD2 aligns across 7 bases. The CDR3 contains 16 residues. Germline values: CDR1 LNHDA, CDR2 SQIVND (reference sequence). Germline trimming cut 3 bases from V and 5 bases from J; bases unmatched to any gene: 13. CDR3 loop: CASSIRGGGALHEQYF. In DNA, the CDR3 is TGTGCCAGTAGTATTAGGGGCGGGGGAGCTTTGCACGAGCAGTACTTC.

The rearrangement uses TRBV29-1 and TRBJ2-7; D could derive from TRBD1 or TRBD2 (5 bases each). Trimming cost V 2 bases and J 3 bases, with 11 bases left between them. Germline CDR1 and CDR2: SQVTM and ANQGSEA. This CDR3 has 13 residues. The CDR3 loop reads CSVEHGADYEQYF. The CDR3 nucleotides are TGCAGCGTTGAACACGGGGCAGACTACGAGCAGTACTTC.

This chain connects TRBV19 to TRBJ1-2; a possible D gene is TRBD1 (6 bases). This CDR3 is 14 amino acids long. Trimming cost V 3 bases and J 7 bases, with 15 bases left between them. Germline V gene data show CDR1 as LNHDA and CDR2 as SQIVND (reference sequence). The CDR3 protein is CASSMRGSGGGYTF. In DNA form, the CDR3 reads TGTGCCAGTAGTATGAGGGGGAGCGGAGGTGGCTACACCTTC.

This clone was seen once. The genes are TRBV9 and TRBJ2-3; 9 nucleotides align to TRBD1. V lost 4 bases to trimming and J lost 1 base; unmatched junction nucleotides: 10. Germline values: CDR1 SGDLS, CDR2 YYNGEE. The CDR3 loop spans 17 amino acids. CDR3 amino acids: CASSPAGTGRGTDTQYF. The CDR3 DNA reads TGTGCCAGCAGCCCGGCCGGGACAGGGCGGGGCACAGATACGCAGTATTTT.